This record looks at one T cell receptor (beta chain) sequence and its context. This sample is drawn from a study of blood T cells in healthy people across ages. Primed by a sample-barcoded 5' primer and a J-beta primer mix, a second PCR proceeded for 7 to 11 cycles. Each of the samples gave a minimum of 3 million paired-end reads that contained CDR3. A single record per CDR3 protein comes from TCRdb applying MiXCR to the 5' RACE reads. The repertoire includes 650,000 to 800,000 distinct CDR3 sequences, around two fifths of them detected once, and around 21% sits in the top ten. RNA extraction gave at least 5 micrograms of total RNA per sample. This clonotype was obtained from a man aged 55-75 years in good health. Sequences were obtained from blood.

The CDR3 nucleotides read TGTGCCAGCAGCTCCCCAGGGAGGAGCTCCTACAATGAGCAGTACTTC. It is translated as CASSSPGRSSYNEQYF. V usage is TRBV13 and J usage is TRBJ2-1, with a weak D call TRBD2 (6 bases). Judging by the DNA end, TRBJ2-7 fits better; the J call may be wrong. The germline gives CDR1 PRHDT, CDR2 FYEKMQ (reference sequence). The CDR3 is 16 residues long.